The clone carrying this T cell receptor beta chain was counted many times. The data are from a study of early T cells in non-severe SARS-CoV-2 infection. Study background: Sequencing used unsorted whole-blood bulk RNA, so chains lack pairing.

Researchers tagged individual cDNA molecules with unique molecular identifiers. TCRdb called the 5' RACE reads again in MiXCR, with one record for every CDR3 protein. The sample includes around 84,000 distinct CDR3 sequences, about 12% of them seen just once. V shed 6 bases, J shed 5 bases, and the junction held 7 bases outside the gene matches. CDR1 is MDHEN, CDR2 SYDVKM, per germline. The CDR3 is made up of 14 amino acids. The V gene is TRBV28, the J gene TRBJ2-1; 7 nucleotides align to TRBD1. Material for sequencing was whole blood. The clonotype was recovered from an adult who was a healthcare worker with PCR-confirmed SARS-CoV-2 infection or an uninfected control (not recorded which). This chain's CDR3 is CASRSGTAHNEQFF. The CDR3, as DNA: TGTGCCAGCAGATCCGGGACAGCACACAATGAGCAGTTCTTC. The whole variable domain, remainder taken from reference TRBV28 and TRBJ2-1, is DVKVTQSSRYLVKRTGEKVFLECVQDMDHENMFWYRQDPGLGLRLIYFSYDVKMKEKGDIPEGYSVSREKKERFSLILESASTNQTSMYLCASRSGTAHNEQFFGPGTRLTVL.